The text below deals with one TCR beta chain. V was shortened by 5 bases and J by 2 bases, with 9 bases between the two germline ends. This CDR3 is built from 13 residues. Germline CDR1 reads SSHAT; CDR2 reads FNYEAQ (reference sequence). The protocol was immunoSEQ multiplex PCR, while the TCRdb copy is restricted to in-frame clones and leaves out a portion. The table has 740,000 or so clones, 73% seen once. The data stem from a study of shared clonotypes between healthy human individuals. The sequence derives from a woman in her twenties or thirties in good health. The chain uses TRBV7-7 and TRBJ2-5; D unclear. Input material: memory CD4+ T cells sorted from blood. Regarding subset: CD45RA-negative fraction. CDR3 sequence: CASSQQLQETQYF. CDR3 nucleotides: TGTGCCAGCAGCCAACAGTTACAAGAGACCCAGTACTTC.